This T cell receptor (beta chain) was identified during a study of identical twins. The CDR3 is made up of 16 amino acids. In germline, CDR1 is SGHTA, CDR2 FQGNSA. With V trimmed by 1 base and J by 0 bases, 2 bases remained unmatched. One entry per CDR3 protein, called by TCRdb with MiXCR from the 5' RACE reads. The repertoire has 1.5 million to 2 million distinct CDR3 sequences, under 35% of them found once; the top ten carry 0.25% to 0.3%. This TCR came from a newborn girl in good health. The material sequenced was cord blood. The chain joins TRBV7-2 to TRBJ2-7, with TRBD2 identical over 11 bases. CDR3 DNA sequence: TGTGCCAGCAGCTTAGATAGCGGGAGGGCCTCCTACGAGCAGTACTTC. It specifies CASSLDSGRASYEQYF.